The clone carrying this T cell receptor beta chain has only one observation. Its target is unknown. The data are from a study of T cell responses to AZD1222 COVID-19 vaccine. In the study overall: Second-dose intervals of approximately 4 or approximately 12 weeks were pooled. Study-wide results and limits: Spike-specific TCR repertoires showed rising breadth and depth after two AZD1222 doses. Repertoire sampling happened only post peak T cell response. The study identified only five to seven AZD1222 recipients as seropositive at baseline.

Profiling relied on immunoSEQ multiplex PCR, and the TCRdb table lists in-frame clones only, not all of them. The sample yields some 200,000 clones, around 92% seen once. There are 15 residues in the CDR3. Germline loops: CDR1 SEHNR, CDR2 FQNEAQ (reference sequence). V was cut by 0 bases and J by 8 bases, with 14 bases left in between. The sample in question was peripheral blood, obtained on day 0 of AZD1222 vaccination. This TCR was recovered from an adult in good health. This chain joins TRBV7-9 and TRBJ2-1; D is unclear. For the CDR3, the DNA is TGTGCCAGCAGCTTAGCGCCGACTTCTGGGGATGAGCAGTTCTTC. Protein product: CASSLAPTSGDEQFF.